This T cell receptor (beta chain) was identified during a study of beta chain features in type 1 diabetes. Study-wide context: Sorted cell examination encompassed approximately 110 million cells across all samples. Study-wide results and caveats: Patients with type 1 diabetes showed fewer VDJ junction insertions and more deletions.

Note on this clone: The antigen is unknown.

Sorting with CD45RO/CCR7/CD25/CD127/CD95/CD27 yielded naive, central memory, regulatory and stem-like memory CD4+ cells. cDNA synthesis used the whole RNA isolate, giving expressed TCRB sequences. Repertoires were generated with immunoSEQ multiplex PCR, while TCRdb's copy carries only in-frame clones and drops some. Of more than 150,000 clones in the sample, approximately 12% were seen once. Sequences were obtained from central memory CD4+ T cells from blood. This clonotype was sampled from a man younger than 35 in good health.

The CDR3 region has the DNA TGCAGTGGGGGGAACTATGGCTACACCTTC. Protein: CSGGNYGYTF. The V and J genes are TRBV20-1 and TRBJ1-2; possibly TRBD1 for D (5 bases). Germline V gene sequence: CDR1 DFQATT, CDR2 SNEGSKA (reference sequence). CDR3 length: 10 residues. With 7 bases removed from V and 2 bases from J, the gap between germline ends came to 5 bases.